This TCR beta chain appears in the sequencing data of a study of CXCR3-negative and CXCR3-positive naive CD8 T cells. General observations from the study: Greater hydrophobicity was found in TRB CDR3s of CXCR3-positive naive cells than of CXCR3-negative naive cells.

To note about this clonotype: Its antigen is not known.

Libraries were UMI-labeled 5' RACE TRB cDNA. TCRdb reprocessed the 5' RACE reads, keeping one entry per CDR3 protein, no DNA. The sample totals fewer than 90,000 distinct CDR3 sequences. Per germline, CDR1 SGHRS and CDR2 YFSETQ. The CDR3 has 19 residues. This rearrangement joins TRBV5-1 to TRBJ2-2; TCRdb returns TRBD2, unconfirmable since there is no DNA. The specimen sequenced was naive CXCR3+ CD8+ T cells from blood. Stated subset: CD45RO-CCR7+CD27+CD95- naive CD8+ T cells expressing CXCR3 (TNR3+). The TCR originated in a human donor in good health. Some clones in this sample may be carry-over from other donors' samples. The CDR3 reads CASSQTSGLAGDHTGELFF.